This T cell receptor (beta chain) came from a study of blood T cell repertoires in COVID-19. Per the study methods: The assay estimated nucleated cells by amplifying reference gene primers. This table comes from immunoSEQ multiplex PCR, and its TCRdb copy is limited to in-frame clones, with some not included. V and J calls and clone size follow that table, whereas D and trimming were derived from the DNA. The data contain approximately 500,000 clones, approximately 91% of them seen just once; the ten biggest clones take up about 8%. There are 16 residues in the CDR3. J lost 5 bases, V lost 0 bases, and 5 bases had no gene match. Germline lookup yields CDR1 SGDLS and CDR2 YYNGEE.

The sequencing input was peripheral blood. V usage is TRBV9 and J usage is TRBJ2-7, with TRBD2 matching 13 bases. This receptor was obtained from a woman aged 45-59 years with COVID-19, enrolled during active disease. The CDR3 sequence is CASSVEGGTSGDEQYF. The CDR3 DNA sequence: TGTGCCAGCAGCGTAGAGGGGGGGACTAGCGGGGACGAGCAGTACTTC.